This T cell receptor beta chain was sequenced during a study of OX40 agonist ivuxolimab in advanced cancers. Study information: Patients were given ivuxolimab, an antibody that agonizes OX40 (CD134). One patient with hepatocellular carcinoma and two with cutaneous melanoma, three in all, had partial responses.

Study-wide results and limits: Those patients achieving a partial response at 0.1-3.0 mg/kg showed among the lowest clonal expansion. Dose levels from 0.1 to 3.0 mg/kg saw CD4+ and CD8+ blood T cells expand clonally by week 6.

V gave up 5 bases and J gave up 4 bases, with 12 bases separating them. Germline CDR1 SEHNR, CDR2 FQNEAQ (reference sequence). This CDR3 contains 14 residues. Only in-frame clones appear in the TCRdb table, and some are missing; sequencing was by immunoSEQ multiplex PCR. The profile shows tens of thousands of clones, approximately 80% of them singletons. Note on this clone: The antigen remains undetermined.

The origin of this receptor is an adult with an advanced solid tumor such as melanoma, head and neck, liver or kidney cancer. The rearrangement uses TRBV7-9 and TRBJ2-1; a possible D gene is TRBD1 (6 bases). This material consisted of CD4+ or CD8+ T cells sorted from blood, taken in a trial of the OX40 agonist ivuxolimab. CDR3 in amino acids: CASSPGVGYNEQFF. In DNA, the CDR3 is TGTGCCAGCAGCCCAGGGGTGGGATACAATGAGCAGTTCTTC.